Listed below are T cell receptor beta chains from one sample, sequenced in a study of blood T cell repertoires in COVID-19. The protocol was immunoSEQ multiplex PCR, while the TCRdb copy is restricted to in-frame clones and leaves out a portion. Among more than 200,000 clones, more than 70% were seen once, and the ten largest hold more than 6.5%. Source material: peripheral blood. Every receptor here comes from a man between 35 and 55 years old with active or convalescent COVID-19. Each CDR3 is given with its conserved first and last residue. Each record gives: CDR3 length, D gene, clone size, J gene, V gene, CDR3 DNA, CDR3 protein. A D gene is named only where the DNA matches it firmly. Expanded clones are given a class, and other clones once, few, many or no size at all.

>16|NA|NA|TRBJ1-6|TRBV4-1
TGCGCCAGCAGCCAAGAAACAGGGTCCTATAATTCACCCCTCCACTTT
CASSQETGSYNSPLHF
>16|NA|NA|TRBJ1-2|TRBV6-5
TGTGCCAGCAGTTACTCGACTCCAGACTTTAACTATGGCTACACCTTC
CASSYSTPDFNYGYTF
>14|NA|NA|TRBJ1-2|TRBV6-2/TRBV6-3
TGTGCCAGCAGTTCCCCATCTCGACTCTATGGCTACACCTTC
CASSSPSRLYGYTF
>13|NA|NA|TRBJ1-1|TRBV30
TGTGCCTGGAGTGTCGGGGTGAACACTGAAGCTTTCTTT
CAWSVGVNTEAFF
>14|TRBD2|NA|TRBJ2-7|TRBV29-1
TGCAGCGTCCACCGGGGGGGGACGGGCAACGAGCAGTACTTC
CSVHRGGTGNEQYF
>16|TRBD2|NA|TRBJ2-3|TRBV10-3
TGTGCCATCAGCCCGGGACTAGCGGGAGTCCGTGATACGCAGTATTTT
CAISPGLAGVRDTQYF
>13|NA|NA|TRBJ1-1|TRBV7-3
TGTGCCAGCAGCTTACAAGCGAACACTGAAGCTTTCTTT
CASSLQANTEAFF
>13|TRBD2|NA|TRBJ2-7|TRBV12-3/TRBV12-4
TGTGCCAGCAGGTTCGGCGGGAGTAACGAGCAGTACTTC
CASRFGGSNEQYF
>15|NA|few|TRBJ2-7|TRBV11-2
TGTGCCAGCAGCTGGGCCGGATGGGCCTCCTACGAGCAGTACTTC
CASSWAGWASYEQYF
>14|TRBD1|NA|TRBJ1-6|TRBV4-2
TGTGCCAGCAGCCTCGGACAGGGTGGTTCACCCCTCCACTTT
CASSLGQGGSPLHF
>17|NA|NA|TRBJ2-7|TRBV12-1
TGTGCCAGCAGCCCCCCCCCTCAAGGGCCAGGGACCTACGAGCAGTACTTC
CASSPPPQGPGTYEQYF
>16|NA|NA|TRBJ2-1|TRBV6-2/TRBV6-3
TGTGCCAGCAGTTACCCCGGACTACTTTCGGGCAATGAGCAGTTCTTC
CASSYPGLLSGNEQFF
>14|NA|NA|TRBJ2-7|TRBV18
TGTGCCAGCTCACCACCGGCGGGCGCCTACGAGCAGTACTTC
CASSPPAGAYEQYF
>14|NA|NA|TRBJ2-7|TRBV5-1
TGCGCCAGCAGCTATTTTGGGGCTGGCTACGAGCAGTACTTC
CASSYFGAGYEQYF
>14|NA|NA|TRBJ1-2|TRBV19
TGTGCCAGTAGTGTCCAGGGGTCAACCCATGGCTACACCTTC
CASSVQGSTHGYTF
>13|NA|NA|TRBJ1-2|TRBV6-5
TGTGCCAGCTCTAGTCGGGGGGAGGCTGGCTACACCTTC
CASSSRGEAGYTF
>14|NA|NA|TRBJ1-5|TRBV6-6
TGTGCCAGCAGTTACGCGGAAACCAATCAGCCCCAGCATTTT
CASSYAETNQPQHF
>15|TRBD1|few|TRBJ1-2|TRBV4-1
TGCGCCAGCAGCCCTCTGTACAGGGGCGCCTATGGCTACACCTTC
CASSPLYRGAYGYTF
>15|TRBD2|NA|TRBJ2-5|TRBV28
TGTGCCGCAGTTGCCGGGACTAGCGGGAGTGAGACCCAGTACTTC
CAAVAGTSGSETQYF